This T cell receptor (beta chain) was captured in a study of Ad26.COV2.S vaccination and SARS-CoV-2 variants. Study-wide background: Doses of Ad26.COV2.S were injected into muscle once or twice, 56 days apart. Findings and caveats of the study: Breadth, reportedly substantial, characterized the spike-specific CD8+ and CD4+ T cell responses after vaccination.

Sequencing was performed with immunoSEQ multiplex PCR; in TCRdb, only in-frame clones are kept and a portion is missing. The profile covers 450,000 to 550,000 clones, with nearly 90% appearing a single time and over 2% taken by the ten largest. Of note for this clone: As yet, its antigen is unknown.

CDR1 is MNHEY, CDR2 SMNVEV, per germline (reference sequence). With 2 bases removed from V and 7 bases from J, the gap between germline ends came to 11 bases. CDR3 length: 13 residues. Noted treatment: 15 to 20 received Ad26.COV2.S at low or high dose, single or two shots; about 5 received placebo; per-sample allocation not given. At day 63 after the first vaccine or placebo injection, samples were drawn. The study used a vaccine consisting of an Ad26 vector that expressed Wuhan-strain SARS-CoV-2 spike. The clonotype was recovered from a person aged 18-65 years who received the Ad26.COV2.S COVID-19 vaccine or a placebo. Here the sequenced sample was peripheral blood, taken in a trial of Ad26.COV2.S vaccine versus placebo. V gene TRBV27 combines with J gene TRBJ1-1, with D possibly being TRBD1 (5 bases). CDR3 region: CASSLTGTYEAFF. The CDR3 nucleotides are TGTGCCAGCAGTTTAACGGGGACCTATGAAGCTTTCTTT.